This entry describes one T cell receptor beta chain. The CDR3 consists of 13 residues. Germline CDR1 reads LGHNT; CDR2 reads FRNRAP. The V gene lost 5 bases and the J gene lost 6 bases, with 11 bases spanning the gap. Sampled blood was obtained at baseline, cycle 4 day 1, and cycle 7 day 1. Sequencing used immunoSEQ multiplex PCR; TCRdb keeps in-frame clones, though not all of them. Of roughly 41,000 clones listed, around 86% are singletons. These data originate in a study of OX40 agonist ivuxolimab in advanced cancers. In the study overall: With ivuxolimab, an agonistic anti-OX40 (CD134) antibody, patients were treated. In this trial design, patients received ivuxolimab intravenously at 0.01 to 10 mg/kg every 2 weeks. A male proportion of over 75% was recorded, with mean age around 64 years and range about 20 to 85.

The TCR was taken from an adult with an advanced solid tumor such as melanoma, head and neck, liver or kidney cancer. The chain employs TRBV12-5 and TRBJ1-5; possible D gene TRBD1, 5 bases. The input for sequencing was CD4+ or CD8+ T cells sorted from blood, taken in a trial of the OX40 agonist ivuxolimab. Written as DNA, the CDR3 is TGTGCTAGTGGTCAGTCGGGGGGTCAGCCCCAGCATTTT. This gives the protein CASGQSGGQPQHF.